The 10 T cell receptor beta chains below all came from one sample that was sequenced in a study of blood T cell repertoires in COVID-19 (dated by TCRdb to 2020 to 2022). The library came from the immunoSEQ multiplex PCR assay. TCRdb provides this immuneACCESS table in a form limited to in-frame rearrangements. Some clones are lacking; in checked studies, under half of them reflect an unresolved V gene, and why the rest are absent is not known. This sample has about 200,000 clones in its table, and roughly 84% of those were observed once. Jointly, the top ten make up about 3.3% of the sample. Source material: PBMCs or T cells enriched from blood (not recorded which). These receptors originate from a woman aged 30 to 39 who had been exposed to COVID-19.

The V gene is TRBV7-2, the J gene TRBJ2-3; TRBD2 aligns across 9 bases. The trim removed 5 bases at V and 5 bases at J, leaving 8 bases unmatched. CDR3 size: 15 residues. CDR1 and CDR2 (germline): SGHTA, FQGNSA. Here the CDR3 DNA reads TGTGCCAGCAGCCCAAGCGGGGGGTTGGGAGATACGCAGTATTTT. It yields the protein CASSPSGGLGDTQYF.

This chain links TRBV3-1 (or the pseudogene TRBV3-2) with TRBJ1-2, with TRBD1 matching 7 bases. The CDR3 sequence is 15 residues long. With 3 bases clipped from V and 3 bases from J, the junction kept 7 bases outside the gene matches. The V gene's germline CDR1 is LGHDT and CDR2 YNNKEL (reference sequence). For the CDR3, the DNA is TGTGCCAGCAGCCAGGTTACAGGGGCCTACTATGGCTACACCTTC. Amino acid sequence: CASSQVTGAYYGYTF.

This sequence joins TRBV7-8 and TRBJ1-4; D is perhaps TRBD1 (6 bases). This CDR3 spans 13 amino acids. V lost 6 bases and J lost 6, with 11 bases in between. Germline lookup yields CDR1 SGHVS and CDR2 FQNEAQ. Here the CDR3 DNA reads TGTGCCAGCAGGGGAGCAGGGGATGAAAAACTGTTTTTT. It translates to CASRGAGDEKLFF.

The chain carries TRBV5-8 and TRBJ1-1, with a possible D match to TRBD1 (5 bases). V dropped 1 base and J dropped 5 bases, with 18 bases sitting between them. There are 16 residues in the CDR3. From germline, CDR1 is SGHTS and CDR2 YDEGEE. CDR3 region: CASSLNLGRGITEAFF. DNA for the CDR3: TGTGCCAGCAGCTTGAATTTGGGAAGGGGAATAACTGAAGCTTTCTTT.

Many counts were recorded for this clone. The chain is built from TRBV30 and TRBJ1-5, with 7 bases matching TRBD1. The CDR3 is 15 residues long. V trimming: 0 bases; J trimming: 4 bases; junction bases outside the gene matches: 6. The germline V gene has CDR1 GTSNPN and CDR2 SVGIG (reference sequence). The CDR3 sequence: CAWSVQGGSNQPQHF. CDR3 sequence (DNA): TGTGCCTGGAGTGTACAAGGGGGCAGTAATCAGCCCCAGCATTTT.

The rearrangement joins TRBV25-1 to TRBJ1-6; 8 bases match TRBD1. Per germline, CDR1 MGHDK and CDR2 SYGVNS. This CDR3 is built from 14 residues. J lost 9 bases, V lost 5 bases, and 6 bases had no gene match. The CDR3 loop reads CASSWTGNISPLHF. The CDR3 DNA sequence: TGTGCCAGCAGTTGGACAGGGAATATTTCACCCCTCCACTTT.

V usage is TRBV6-6 and J usage is TRBJ1-5; no firm D call. Germline loops: CDR1 MNHNY, CDR2 SVGAGI (reference sequence). The CDR3 is made up of 15 amino acids. V was clipped by 4 bases and J by 6 bases, with 16 bases between them. In nucleotides, the CDR3 is TGTGCCAGCAGTTCATTGACGGGGAGTACTCAGCCCCAGCATTTT. Amino acid sequence: CASSSLTGSTQPQHF.

V gene TRBV6-6 combines with J gene TRBJ1-5; D unclear. The CDR3 length is 14 residues. Trimming pared 4 bases from V and 1 base from J, leaving 8 bases between. The germline V gene encodes CDR1 MNHNY and CDR2 SVGAGI (reference sequence). The CDR3 here is CASSSSGSNQPQHF. CDR3 coding DNA: TGTGCCAGCAGTTCGAGCGGGAGCAATCAGCCCCAGCATTTT.

J is TRBJ1-1 and V is TRBV5-4; 9 nucleotides line up with TRBD1. V gave up 4 bases and J gave up 4 bases; unmatched junction bases: 2. Germline V lookup: CDR1 SGHNT, CDR2 YYREEE (reference sequence). The CDR3 consists of 13 residues. The CDR3 loop reads CASSKGQGTEAFF. In DNA, the CDR3 is TGTGCCAGCAGCAAGGGACAGGGCACTGAAGCTTTCTTT.

This chain's CDR3 is CASSGLAGGRPYNEQFF. Written as DNA, the CDR3 is TGTGCCAGCTCCGGACTAGCGGGGGGGCGTCCCTACAATGAGCAGTTCTTC. The chain has TRBV9 and TRBJ2-1, with TRBD2 matching over 15 bases. The CDR3 loop spans 17 amino acids. The germline V gene has CDR1 SGDLS and CDR2 YYNGEE. V lost 7 bases to trimming and J lost 2 bases; unmatched junction nucleotides: 7.